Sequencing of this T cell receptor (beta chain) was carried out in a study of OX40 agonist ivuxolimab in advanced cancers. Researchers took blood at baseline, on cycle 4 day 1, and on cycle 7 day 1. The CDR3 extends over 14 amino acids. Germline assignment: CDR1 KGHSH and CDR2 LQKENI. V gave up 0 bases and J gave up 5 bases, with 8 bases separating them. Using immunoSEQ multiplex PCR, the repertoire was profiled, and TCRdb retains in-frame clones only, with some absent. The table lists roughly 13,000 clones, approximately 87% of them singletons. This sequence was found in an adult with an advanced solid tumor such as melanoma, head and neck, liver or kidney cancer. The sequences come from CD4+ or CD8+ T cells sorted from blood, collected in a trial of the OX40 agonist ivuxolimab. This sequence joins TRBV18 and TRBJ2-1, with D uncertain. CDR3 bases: TGTGCCAGCTCACCACCGGCAGCAAACAATGAGCAGTTCTTC. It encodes CASSPPAANNEQFF.